Listed below are T cell receptor beta chains from one sample, sequenced in a study of T cells in localized non-small cell lung cancer. Assay: immunoSEQ multiplex PCR; the TCRdb copy retains only in-frame clones and omits some. The table has about 59,000 clones, about 89% seen once. Sequencing was performed on peripheral blood, taken before any cancer treatment. These receptors were collected from a man between 35 and 75 years old with stage I lung adenocarcinoma. Each CDR3 is given with its conserved first and last residue. Fields, in order: clone size, D gene, J gene, CDR3 length, V gene, CDR3 DNA, CDR3 protein. The D gene is left open where the match is weak. The size of a clone is reported for some rows only, either as once, few or many, or as a class for expanded clones.

abundance: .; d_gene: .; j_gene: TRBJ1-2; len: 10; v_gene: TRBV29-1; CDR3nt: TGCAGCGTTCTGGGAGGAGGCTACACCTTC; CDR3aa: CSVLGGGYTF
abundance: .; d_gene: .; j_gene: TRBJ1-2; len: 13; v_gene: TRBV7-3; CDR3nt: TGTGCCAGCAGCTCCGGGGACGGACGTAGGCTCACCTTC; CDR3aa: CASSSGDGRRLTF
abundance: .; d_gene: .; j_gene: TRBJ2-3; len: 14; v_gene: TRBV7-2; CDR3nt: TGTGCCAGCAGCTACCGGACGAACACAGATACGCAGTATTTT; CDR3aa: CASSYRTNTDTQYF
abundance: .; d_gene: TRBD2; j_gene: TRBJ2-3; len: 16; v_gene: TRBV6-5; CDR3nt: TGTGCCAGCAGTTATTCGGGAGGCGTGGGACCAGATACGCAGTATTTT; CDR3aa: CASSYSGGVGPDTQYF
abundance: once; d_gene: TRBD2; j_gene: TRBJ2-1; len: 16; v_gene: TRBV5-1; CDR3nt: TGCGCCAGCAGCTTGCGAGGTAGCGGGTACTACAATGAGCAGTTCTTC; CDR3aa: CASSLRGSGYYNEQFF
abundance: .; d_gene: TRBD2; j_gene: TRBJ2-7; len: 14; v_gene: TRBV10-2; CDR3nt: TGCGCCAGCACCCGGACTAGCGGGAGCTACGAGCAGTACTTC; CDR3aa: CASTRTSGSYEQYF
abundance: .; d_gene: .; j_gene: TRBJ2-3; len: 15; v_gene: TRBV27; CDR3nt: TGTGCCAGCACAAGGGGGGCGAGGTTCACAGATACGCAGTATTTT; CDR3aa: CASTRGARFTDTQYF
abundance: .; d_gene: TRBD2; j_gene: TRBJ2-5; len: 16; v_gene: TRBV11-2; CDR3nt: TGTGCCAGCAGCTTCAGTTTAGCGGGAATACAAGAGACCCAGTACTTC; CDR3aa: CASSFSLAGIQETQYF
abundance: .; d_gene: .; j_gene: TRBJ2-1; len: 16; v_gene: TRBV5-1; CDR3nt: TGCGCCAGCAGCTTGGTTACCGAGCCAAGGAACAATGAGCAGTTCTTC; CDR3aa: CASSLVTEPRNNEQFF
abundance: .; d_gene: .; j_gene: TRBJ2-6; len: 15; v_gene: TRBV7-9; CDR3nt: TGTGCCAGCAGCTTGCGTTCCTCTGGGGCCAACGTCCTGACTTTC; CDR3aa: CASSLRSSGANVLTF
abundance: .; d_gene: TRBD2; j_gene: TRBJ2-3; len: 15; v_gene: TRBV29-1; CDR3nt: TGCAGCGCTAGAGTCGGGACTAGCGGGAGAGATACGCAGTATTTT; CDR3aa: CSARVGTSGRDTQYF
abundance: .; d_gene: TRBD1; j_gene: TRBJ2-5; len: 16; v_gene: TRBV15; CDR3nt: TGTGCCACCAGCCAGGACAGGGGGCTGCCCCAAGAGACCCAGTACTTC; CDR3aa: CATSQDRGLPQETQYF
abundance: .; d_gene: .; j_gene: TRBJ2-1; len: 20; v_gene: TRBV28; CDR3nt: TGTGCCAGCAGTCCAACCGATCCTTCCCGGGTTGGGAGCTCCTACAATGAGCAGTTCTTC; CDR3aa: CASSPTDPSRVGSSYNEQFF
abundance: .; d_gene: .; j_gene: TRBJ2-1; len: 18; v_gene: TRBV12-1; CDR3nt: TGTGCCAGCAGCCGCAGACCCGGGACTGCAATCCCCTACAATGAGCAGTTCTTC; CDR3aa: CASSRRPGTAIPYNEQFF
abundance: .; d_gene: TRBD1; j_gene: TRBJ2-5; len: 14; v_gene: TRBV19; CDR3nt: TGTGCCAGTAGTGCCTGGGACAGGGGGGAGACCCAGTACTTC; CDR3aa: CASSAWDRGETQYF
abundance: .; d_gene: .; j_gene: TRBJ2-1; len: 13; v_gene: TRBV9; CDR3nt: TGTGCCAGCAGCGTCGGGGCTTACAATGAGCAGTTCTTC; CDR3aa: CASSVGAYNEQFF
abundance: .; d_gene: .; j_gene: TRBJ2-5; len: 15; v_gene: TRBV5-1; CDR3nt: TGCGCCAGCAGCTTGGGGGTGACAAACCAAGAGACCCAGTACTTC; CDR3aa: CASSLGVTNQETQYF
abundance: .; d_gene: .; j_gene: TRBJ1-5; len: 12; v_gene: TRBV19; CDR3nt: TGTGCCAGTAGTAAGGACGATCAGCCCCAGCATTTT; CDR3aa: CASSKDDQPQHF
abundance: .; d_gene: TRBD2; j_gene: TRBJ2-7; len: 15; v_gene: TRBV6-5; CDR3nt: TGTGCCAGCAGTTACCCAGGACTAGCGGGAACCGAGCAGTACTTC; CDR3aa: CASSYPGLAGTEQYF